This TCR beta chain comes out of a study of blood T cell repertoires in COVID-19. Study-wide background: Samples representing acute and convalescent COVID-19 were sourced from the United States, Italy and Spain. Sample material is recorded as cDNA or gDNA derived from T cells, B-cell-depleted T cells, or PBMCs.

In germline, CDR1 is SGHNT, CDR2 YYREEE (reference sequence). V was trimmed by 4 bases and J by 7 bases, leaving 15 bases between them. The CDR3 is 13 residues long. Original data processing: Amplification from reference gene primers served as the basis for estimated nucleated cell counts. Assay used: immunoSEQ multiplex PCR; TCRdb lists only in-frame clones, some missing. The V and J calls and the clone size are those of that table, but D and trimming were determined from the DNA. In the table there are just over 150,000 clones, about 80% of which are singletons. The J gene is TRBJ2-7, the V gene TRBV5-4; no definite D call. This TCR was recovered from an elderly woman with acute or convalescent COVID-19. Source material: peripheral blood. The DNA for the CDR3 is TGTGCCAGCAGCGCGAAACCTAGTGTTGAGCAGTACTTC. This gives the protein CASSAKPSVEQYF.